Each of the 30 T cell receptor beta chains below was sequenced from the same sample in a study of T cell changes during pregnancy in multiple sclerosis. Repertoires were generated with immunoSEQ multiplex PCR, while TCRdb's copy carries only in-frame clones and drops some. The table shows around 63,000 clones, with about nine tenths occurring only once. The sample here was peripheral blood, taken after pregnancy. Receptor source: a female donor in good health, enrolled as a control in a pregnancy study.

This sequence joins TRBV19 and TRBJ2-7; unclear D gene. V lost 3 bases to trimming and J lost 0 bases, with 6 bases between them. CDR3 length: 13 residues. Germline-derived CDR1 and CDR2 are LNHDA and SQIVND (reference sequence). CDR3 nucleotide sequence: TGTGCCAGTAGTATGGGCTTCTCCTACGAGCAGTACTTC. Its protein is CASSMGFSYEQYF.

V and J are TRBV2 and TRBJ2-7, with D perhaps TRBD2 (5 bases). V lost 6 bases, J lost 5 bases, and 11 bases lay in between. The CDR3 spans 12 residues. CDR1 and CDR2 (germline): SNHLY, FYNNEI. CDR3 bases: TGTGCCAGCAGCTGGGAGTCAAACGAGCAGTACTTC. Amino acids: CASSWESNEQYF.

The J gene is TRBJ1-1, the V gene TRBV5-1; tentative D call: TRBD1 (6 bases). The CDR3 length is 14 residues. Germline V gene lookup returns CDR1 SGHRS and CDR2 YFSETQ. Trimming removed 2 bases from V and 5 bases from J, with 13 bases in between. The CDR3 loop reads CASSFAGVGTEAFF. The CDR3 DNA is TGCGCCAGCAGCTTTGCAGGGGTGGGGACTGAAGCTTTCTTT.

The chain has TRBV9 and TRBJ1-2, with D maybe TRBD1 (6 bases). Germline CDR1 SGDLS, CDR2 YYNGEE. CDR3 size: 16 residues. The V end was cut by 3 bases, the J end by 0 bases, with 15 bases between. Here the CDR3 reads CASSGGGQRPNYGYTF. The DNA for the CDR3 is TGTGCCAGCAGCGGGGGGGGGCAGCGTCCTAACTATGGCTACACCTTC.

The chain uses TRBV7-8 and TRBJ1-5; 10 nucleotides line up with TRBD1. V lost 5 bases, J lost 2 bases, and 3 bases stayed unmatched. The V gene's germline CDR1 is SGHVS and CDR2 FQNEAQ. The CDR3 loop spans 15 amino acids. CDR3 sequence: CASSPGTGGNQPQHF. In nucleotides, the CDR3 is TGTGCCAGCAGCCCAGGGACAGGGGGCAATCAGCCCCAGCATTTT. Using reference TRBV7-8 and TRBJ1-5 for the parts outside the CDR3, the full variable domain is GAGVSQSPRYKVAKRGQDVALRCDPISGHVSLFWYQQALGQGPEFLTYFQNEAQLDKSGLPSDRFFAERPEGSVSTLKIQRTQQEDSAVYLCASSPGTGGNQPQHFGDGTRLSIL.

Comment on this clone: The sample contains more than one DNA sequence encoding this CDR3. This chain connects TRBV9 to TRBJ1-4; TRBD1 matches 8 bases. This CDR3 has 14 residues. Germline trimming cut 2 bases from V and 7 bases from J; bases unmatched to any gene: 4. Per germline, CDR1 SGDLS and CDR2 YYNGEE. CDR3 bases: TGTGCCAGCAGCGTCGGACAGGGAGGTGAAAAACTGTTTTTT. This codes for CASSVGQGGEKLFF. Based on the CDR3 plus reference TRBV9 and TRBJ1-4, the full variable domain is DSGVTQTPKHLITATGQRVTLRCSPRSGDLSVYWYQQSLDQGLQFLIQYYNGEERAKGNILERFSAQQFPDLHSELNLSSLELGDSALYFCASSVGQGGEKLFFGSGTQLSVL.

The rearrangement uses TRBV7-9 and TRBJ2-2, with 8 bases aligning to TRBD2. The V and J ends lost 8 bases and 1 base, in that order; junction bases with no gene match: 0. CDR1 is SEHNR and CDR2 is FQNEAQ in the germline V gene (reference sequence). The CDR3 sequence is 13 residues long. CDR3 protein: CASGTRNTGELFF. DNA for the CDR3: TGTGCCAGCGGGACTAGGAACACCGGGGAGCTGTTTTTT.

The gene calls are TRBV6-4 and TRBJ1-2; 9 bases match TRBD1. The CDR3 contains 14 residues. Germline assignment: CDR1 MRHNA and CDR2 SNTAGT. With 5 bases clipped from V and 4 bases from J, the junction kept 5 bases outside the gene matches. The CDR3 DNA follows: TGTGCCAGCAGTTCGGGACAGGGCGGCTATGGCTACACCTTC. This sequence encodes CASSSGQGGYGYTF.

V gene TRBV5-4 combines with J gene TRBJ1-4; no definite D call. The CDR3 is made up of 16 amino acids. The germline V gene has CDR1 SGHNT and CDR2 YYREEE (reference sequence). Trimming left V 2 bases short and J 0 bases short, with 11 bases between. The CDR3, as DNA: TGTGCCAGCAGCTTTCTTCCGGGAGCAACTAATGAAAAACTGTTTTTT. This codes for CASSFLPGATNEKLFF.

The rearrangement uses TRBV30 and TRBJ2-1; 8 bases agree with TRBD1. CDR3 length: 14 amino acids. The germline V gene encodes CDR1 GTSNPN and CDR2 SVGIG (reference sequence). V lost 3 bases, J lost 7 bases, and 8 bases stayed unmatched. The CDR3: CAWSVTGGWNEQFF. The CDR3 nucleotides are TGTGCCTGGAGCGTTACAGGGGGGTGGAATGAGCAGTTCTTC.

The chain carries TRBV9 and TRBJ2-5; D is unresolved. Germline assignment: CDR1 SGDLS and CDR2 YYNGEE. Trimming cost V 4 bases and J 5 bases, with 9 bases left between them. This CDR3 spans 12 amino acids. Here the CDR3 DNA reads TGTGCCAGCAGCCCACCCGGGGAGACCCAGTACTTC. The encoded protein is CASSPPGETQYF.

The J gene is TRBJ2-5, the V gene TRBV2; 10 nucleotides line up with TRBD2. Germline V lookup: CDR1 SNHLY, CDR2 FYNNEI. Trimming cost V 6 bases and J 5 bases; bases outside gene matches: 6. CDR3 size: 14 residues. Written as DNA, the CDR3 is TGTGCCAGCAGCCTAGCGGGGGTTTGGGAGACCCAGTACTTC. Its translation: CASSLAGVWETQYF.

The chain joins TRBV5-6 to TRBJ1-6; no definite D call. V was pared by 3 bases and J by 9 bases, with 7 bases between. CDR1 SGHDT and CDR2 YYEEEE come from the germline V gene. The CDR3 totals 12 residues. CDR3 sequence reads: CASSSTPSPLHF. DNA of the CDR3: TGTGCCAGCAGCTCGACACCTTCACCCCTCCACTTT.

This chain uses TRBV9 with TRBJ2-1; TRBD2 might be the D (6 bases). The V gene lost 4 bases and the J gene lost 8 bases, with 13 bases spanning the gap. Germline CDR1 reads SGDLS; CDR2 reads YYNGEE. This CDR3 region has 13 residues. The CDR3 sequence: CASSPGGGDEQFF. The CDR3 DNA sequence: TGTGCCAGCAGCCCCGGGGGTGGGGATGAGCAGTTCTTC. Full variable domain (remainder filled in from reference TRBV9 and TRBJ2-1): DSGVTQTPKHLITATGQRVTLRCSPRSGDLSVYWYQQSLDQGLQFLIQYYNGEERAKGNILERFSAQQFPDLHSELNLSSLELGDSALYFCASSPGGGDEQFFGPGTRLTVL.

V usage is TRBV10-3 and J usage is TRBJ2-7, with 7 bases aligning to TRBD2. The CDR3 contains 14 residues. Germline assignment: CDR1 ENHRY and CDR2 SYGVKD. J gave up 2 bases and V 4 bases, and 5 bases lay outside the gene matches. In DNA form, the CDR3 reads TGTGCCATCAGTGGGGGGACTATACCCTACGAGCAGTACTTC. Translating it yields CAISGGTIPYEQYF.

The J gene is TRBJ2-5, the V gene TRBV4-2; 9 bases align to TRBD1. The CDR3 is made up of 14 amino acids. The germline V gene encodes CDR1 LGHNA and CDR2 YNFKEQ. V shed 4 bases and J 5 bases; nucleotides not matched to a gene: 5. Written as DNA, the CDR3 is TGTGCCAGCAGCCCGAGACAGGGGGTCGAGACCCAGTACTTC. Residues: CASSPRQGVETQYF.

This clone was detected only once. For the CDR3, the DNA is TGTGCCAGCGGACGACAGGGGTATGGCTACACCTTC. This gives the protein CASGRQGYGYTF. The chain couples TRBV27 to TRBJ1-2, with 8 bases fitting TRBD1. This CDR3 is built from 12 residues. The germline V gene encodes CDR1 MNHEY and CDR2 SMNVEV (reference sequence). The junction had 4 bases not matched to a gene; V was cut back by 8 bases and J by 5 bases.

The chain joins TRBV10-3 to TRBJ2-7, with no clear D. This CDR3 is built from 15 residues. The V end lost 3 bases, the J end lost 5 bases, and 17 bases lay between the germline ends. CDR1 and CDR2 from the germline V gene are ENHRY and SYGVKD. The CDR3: CAISDSADKNDEQYF. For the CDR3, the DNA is TGTGCCATCAGTGATTCGGCAGACAAGAACGACGAGCAGTACTTC.

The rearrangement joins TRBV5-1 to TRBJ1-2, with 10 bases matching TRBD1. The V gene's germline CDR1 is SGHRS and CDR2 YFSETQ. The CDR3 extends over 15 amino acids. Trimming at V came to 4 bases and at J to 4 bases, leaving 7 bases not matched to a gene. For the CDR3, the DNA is TGCGCCAGCAGCCCCGAGACAGGGGGCACCTATGGCTACACCTTC. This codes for CASSPETGGTYGYTF.

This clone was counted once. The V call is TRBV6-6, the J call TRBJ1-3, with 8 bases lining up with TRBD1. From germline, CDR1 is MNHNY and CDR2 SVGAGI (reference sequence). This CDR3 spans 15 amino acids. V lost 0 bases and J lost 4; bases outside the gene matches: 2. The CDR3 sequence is CASSYSRTGGNTIYF. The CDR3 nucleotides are TGTGCCAGCAGTTACTCAAGGACAGGGGGAAACACCATATATTTT.

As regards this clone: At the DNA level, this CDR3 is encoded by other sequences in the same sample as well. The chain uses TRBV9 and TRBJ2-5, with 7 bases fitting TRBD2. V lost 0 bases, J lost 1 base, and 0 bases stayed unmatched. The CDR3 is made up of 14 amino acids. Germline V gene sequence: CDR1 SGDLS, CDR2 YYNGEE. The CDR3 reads CASSVGGGQETQYF. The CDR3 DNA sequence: TGTGCCAGCAGCGTAGGGGGGGGCCAAGAGACCCAGTACTTC.

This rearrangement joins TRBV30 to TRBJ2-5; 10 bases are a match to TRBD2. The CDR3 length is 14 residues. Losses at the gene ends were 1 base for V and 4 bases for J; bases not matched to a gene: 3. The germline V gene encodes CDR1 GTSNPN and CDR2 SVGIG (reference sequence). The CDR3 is CAWSDASGGETQYF. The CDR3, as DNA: TGTGCCTGGAGTGACGCTAGCGGGGGAGAGACCCAGTACTTC.

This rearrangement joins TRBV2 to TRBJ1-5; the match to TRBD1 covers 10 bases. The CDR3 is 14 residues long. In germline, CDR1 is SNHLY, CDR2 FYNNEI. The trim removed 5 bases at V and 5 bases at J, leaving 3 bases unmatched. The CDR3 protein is CASSPGQGYQPQHF. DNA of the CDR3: TGTGCCAGCAGTCCGGGACAGGGGTATCAGCCCCAGCATTTT.

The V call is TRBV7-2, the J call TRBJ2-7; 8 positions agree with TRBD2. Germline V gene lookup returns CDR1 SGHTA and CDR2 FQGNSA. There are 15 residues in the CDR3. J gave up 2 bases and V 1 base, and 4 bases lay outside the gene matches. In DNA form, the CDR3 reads TGTGCCAGCAGCTTAGTGGCGGGGGGAACCTACGAGCAGTACTTC. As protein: CASSLVAGGTYEQYF.

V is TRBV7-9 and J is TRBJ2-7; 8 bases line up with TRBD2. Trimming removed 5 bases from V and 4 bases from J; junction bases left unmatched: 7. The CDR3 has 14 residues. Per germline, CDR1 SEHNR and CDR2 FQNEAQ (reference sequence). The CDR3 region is CASSPDLAGYEQYF. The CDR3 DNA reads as TGTGCCAGCAGCCCGGACCTAGCGGGTTACGAGCAGTACTTC.

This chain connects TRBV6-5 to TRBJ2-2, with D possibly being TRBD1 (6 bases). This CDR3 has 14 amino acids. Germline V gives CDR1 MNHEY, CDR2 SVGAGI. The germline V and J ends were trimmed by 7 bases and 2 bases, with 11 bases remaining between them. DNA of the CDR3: TGTGCCAGCAAAGGACAGCCAAACACCGGGGAGCTGTTTTTT. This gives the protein CASKGQPNTGELFF.

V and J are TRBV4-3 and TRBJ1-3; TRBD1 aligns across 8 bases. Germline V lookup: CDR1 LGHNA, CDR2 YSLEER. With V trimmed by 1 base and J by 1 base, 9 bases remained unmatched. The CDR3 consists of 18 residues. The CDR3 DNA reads TGCGCCAGCAGCCAAGCCATTCCGGGGACAGGATCTGGAAACACCATATATTTT. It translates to CASSQAIPGTGSGNTIYF.

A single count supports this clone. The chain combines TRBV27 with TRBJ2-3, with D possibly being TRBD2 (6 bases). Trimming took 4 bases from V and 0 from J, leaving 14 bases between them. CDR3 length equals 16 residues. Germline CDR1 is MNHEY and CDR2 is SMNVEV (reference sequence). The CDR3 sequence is CASSSPSGLSTDTQYF. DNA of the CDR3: TGTGCCAGCAGTTCTCCGAGCGGGCTAAGCACAGATACGCAGTATTTT.

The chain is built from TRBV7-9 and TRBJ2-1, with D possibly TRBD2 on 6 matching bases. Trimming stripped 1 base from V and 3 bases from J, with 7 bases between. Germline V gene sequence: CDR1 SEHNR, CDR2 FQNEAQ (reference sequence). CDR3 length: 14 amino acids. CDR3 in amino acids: CASSLDGGYNEQFF. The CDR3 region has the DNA TGTGCCAGCAGCTTAGACGGGGGCTACAATGAGCAGTTCTTC.

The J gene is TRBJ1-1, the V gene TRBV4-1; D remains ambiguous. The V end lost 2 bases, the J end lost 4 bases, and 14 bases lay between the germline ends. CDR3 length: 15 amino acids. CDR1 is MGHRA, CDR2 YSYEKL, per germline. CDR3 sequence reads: CASSQTPGVGTEAFF. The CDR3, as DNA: TGCGCCAGCAGCCAAACACCGGGAGTTGGCACTGAAGCTTTCTTT.